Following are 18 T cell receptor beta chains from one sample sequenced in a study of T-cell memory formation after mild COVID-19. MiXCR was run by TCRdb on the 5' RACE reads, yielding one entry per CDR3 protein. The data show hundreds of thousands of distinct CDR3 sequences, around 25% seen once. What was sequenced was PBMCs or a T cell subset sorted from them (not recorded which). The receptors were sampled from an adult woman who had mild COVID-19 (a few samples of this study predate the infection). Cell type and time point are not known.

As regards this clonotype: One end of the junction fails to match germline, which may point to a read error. Here the CDR3 reads CASSPRSEGTQYF. The DNA of the CDR3 is TGTGCTAGCAGCCCCCGGTCAGAGGGGACCCAGTACTTC. The chain combines TRBV7-7 with TRBJ2-5, with D perhaps matching TRBD2 (5 bases). This CDR3 has 13 residues. CDR1 is SSHAT and CDR2 is FNYEAQ in the germline V gene (reference sequence).

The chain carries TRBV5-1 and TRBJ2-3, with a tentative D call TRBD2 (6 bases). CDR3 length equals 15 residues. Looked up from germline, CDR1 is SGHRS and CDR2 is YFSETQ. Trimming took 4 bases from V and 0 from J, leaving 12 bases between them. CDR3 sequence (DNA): TGCGCCAGCAGCGAACCCGGGAGAAGCACAGATACGCAGTATTTT. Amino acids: CASSEPGRSTDTQYF. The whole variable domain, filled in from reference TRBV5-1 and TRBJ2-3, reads KAGVTQTPRYLIKTRGQQVTLSCSPISGHRSVSWYQQTPGQGLQFLFEYFSETQRNKGNFPGRFSGRQFSNSRSEMNVSTLELGDSALYLCASSEPGRSTDTQYFGPGTRLTVL.

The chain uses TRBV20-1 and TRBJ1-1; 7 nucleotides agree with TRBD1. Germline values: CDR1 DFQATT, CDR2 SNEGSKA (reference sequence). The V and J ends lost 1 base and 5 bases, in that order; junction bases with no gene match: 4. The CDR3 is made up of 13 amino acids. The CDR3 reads CSARVRGQTEAFF. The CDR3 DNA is TGCAGTGCTAGAGTTAGGGGGCAGACTGAAGCTTTCTTT.

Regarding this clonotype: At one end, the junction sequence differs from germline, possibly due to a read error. The CDR3 nucleotides read TGTGCTAGCAGCTTACTAGACGGGAGCACAGATACGCAGTATTTT. This sequence encodes CASSLLDGSTDTQYF. The V gene is TRBV7-7, the J gene TRBJ2-3; possible D gene TRBD2, 5 bases. The CDR3 runs 15 residues. Germline lookup yields CDR1 SSHAT and CDR2 FNYEAQ (reference sequence).

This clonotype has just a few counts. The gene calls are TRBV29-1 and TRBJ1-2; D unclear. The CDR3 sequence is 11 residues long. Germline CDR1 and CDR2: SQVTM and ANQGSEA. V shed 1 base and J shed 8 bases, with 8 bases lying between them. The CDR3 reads CSVEAKNGYTF. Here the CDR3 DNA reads TGCAGCGTTGAAGCTAAGAACGGCTACACCTTC. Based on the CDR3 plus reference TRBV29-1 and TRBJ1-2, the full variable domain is SAVISQKPSRDICQRGTSLTIQCQVDSQVTMMFWYRQQPGQSLTLIATANQGSEATYESGFVIDKFPISRPNLTFSTLTVSNMSPEDSSIYLCSVEAKNGYTFGSGTRLTVV.

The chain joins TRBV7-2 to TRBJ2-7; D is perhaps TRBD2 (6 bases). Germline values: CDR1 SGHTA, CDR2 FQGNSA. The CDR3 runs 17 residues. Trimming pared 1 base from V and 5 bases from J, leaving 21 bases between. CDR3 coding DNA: TGTGCCAGCAGCTTAGATTCTGCGGCAGTGGCGGGAAACGAGCAGTACTTC. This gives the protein CASSLDSAAVAGNEQYF.

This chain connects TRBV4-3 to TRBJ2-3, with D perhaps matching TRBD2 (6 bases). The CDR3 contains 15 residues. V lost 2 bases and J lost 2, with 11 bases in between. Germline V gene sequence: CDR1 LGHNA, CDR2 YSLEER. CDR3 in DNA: TGCGCCAGCAGCCAACGGGGACTGAACACAGATACGCAGTATTTT. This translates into CASSQRGLNTDTQYF.

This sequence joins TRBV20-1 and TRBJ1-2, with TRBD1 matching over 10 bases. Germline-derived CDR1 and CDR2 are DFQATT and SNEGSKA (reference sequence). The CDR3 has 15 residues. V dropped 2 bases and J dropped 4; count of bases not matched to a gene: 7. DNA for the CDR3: TGCAGTGCTAGAACCGGGACAGGGGTGGGCTATGGCTACACCTTC. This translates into CSARTGTGVGYGYTF.

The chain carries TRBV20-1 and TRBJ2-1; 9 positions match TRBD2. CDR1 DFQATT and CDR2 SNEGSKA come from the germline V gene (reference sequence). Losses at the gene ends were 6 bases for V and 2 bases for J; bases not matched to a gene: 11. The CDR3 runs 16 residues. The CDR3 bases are TGCAGTGCCATCATATTTAGCGGGGGCGCCTACAATGAGCAGTTCTTC. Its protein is CSAIIFSGGAYNEQFF.

This CDR3 is CASSSSSGRAPPYEQYF. CDR3 coding DNA: TGTGCCAGCAGTTCTTCTAGCGGGAGGGCCCCGCCCTACGAGCAGTACTTC. The chain joins TRBV6-6 to TRBJ2-7, with 12 bases aligning to TRBD2. The germline V gene encodes CDR1 MNHNY and CDR2 SVGAGI (reference sequence). The junction had 9 bases not matched to a gene; V was cut back by 4 bases and J by 2 bases. The CDR3 loop spans 17 amino acids.

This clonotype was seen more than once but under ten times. The CDR3 here is CSVAMVPEEQFF. CDR3 sequence (DNA): TGCAGCGTTGCTATGGTACCAGAGGAGCAGTTCTTC. V usage is TRBV29-1 and J usage is TRBJ2-1, with D uncertain. Germline V CDR1 and CDR2: SQVTM, ANQGSEA. Trimming took 4 bases from V and 10 from J, leaving 14 bases between them. This CDR3 contains 12 residues.

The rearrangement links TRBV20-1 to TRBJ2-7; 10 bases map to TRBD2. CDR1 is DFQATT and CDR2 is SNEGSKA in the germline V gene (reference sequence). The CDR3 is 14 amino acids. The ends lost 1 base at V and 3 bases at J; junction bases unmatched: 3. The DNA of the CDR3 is TGCAGTGCTAGAGCTCCTAGCGGGAGCTACGAGCAGTACTTC. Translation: CSARAPSGSYEQYF.

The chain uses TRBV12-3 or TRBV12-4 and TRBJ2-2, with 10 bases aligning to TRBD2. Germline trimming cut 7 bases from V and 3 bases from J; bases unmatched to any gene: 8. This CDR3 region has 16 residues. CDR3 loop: CASTRSGGADTGELFF. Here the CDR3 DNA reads TGTGCCAGCACTAGAAGCGGGGGGGCAGACACCGGGGAGCTGTTTTTT.

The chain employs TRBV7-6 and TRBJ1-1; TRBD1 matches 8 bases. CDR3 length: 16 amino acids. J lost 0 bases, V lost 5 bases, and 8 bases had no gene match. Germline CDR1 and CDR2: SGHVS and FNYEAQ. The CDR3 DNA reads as TGTGCCAGCAGCCCTAGACAGGGGCGGATGAACACTGAAGCTTTCTTT. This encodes CASSPRQGRMNTEAFF.

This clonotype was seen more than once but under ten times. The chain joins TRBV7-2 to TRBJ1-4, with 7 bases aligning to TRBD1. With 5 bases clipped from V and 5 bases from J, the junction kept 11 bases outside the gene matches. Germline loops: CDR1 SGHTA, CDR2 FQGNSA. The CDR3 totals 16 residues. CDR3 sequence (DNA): TGTGCCAGCAGCAGGGGGCCAGGGGAGGAGAATGAAAAACTGTTTTTT. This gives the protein CASSRGPGEENEKLFF.

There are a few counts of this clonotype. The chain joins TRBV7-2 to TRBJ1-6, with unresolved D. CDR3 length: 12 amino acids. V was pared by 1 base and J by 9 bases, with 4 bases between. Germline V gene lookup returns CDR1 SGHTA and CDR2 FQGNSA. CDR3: CASSLVSSPLHF. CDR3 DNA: TGTGCCAGCAGCTTAGTTAGTTCACCCCTCCACTTT.

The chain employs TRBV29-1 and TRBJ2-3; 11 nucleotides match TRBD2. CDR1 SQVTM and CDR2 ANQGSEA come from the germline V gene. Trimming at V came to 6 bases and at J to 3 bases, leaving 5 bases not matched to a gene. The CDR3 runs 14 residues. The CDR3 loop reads CSVRLAGSTDTQYF. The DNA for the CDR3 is TGCAGCGTCCGACTAGCGGGGTCGACAGATACGCAGTATTTT.

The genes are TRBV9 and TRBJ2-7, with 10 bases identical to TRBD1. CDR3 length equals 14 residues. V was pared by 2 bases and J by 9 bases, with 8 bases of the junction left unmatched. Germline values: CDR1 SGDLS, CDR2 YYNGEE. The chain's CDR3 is CASSVRDRGDGQYF. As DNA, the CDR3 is TGTGCCAGCAGCGTCCGGGACAGGGGAGATGGGCAGTACTTC. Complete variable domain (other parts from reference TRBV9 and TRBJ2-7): DSGVTQTPKHLITATGQRVTLRCSPRSGDLSVYWYQQSLDQGLQFLIQYYNGEERAKGNILERFSAQQFPDLHSELNLSSLELGDSALYFCASSVRDRGDGQYFGPGTRLTVT.